Listed here are 32 T cell receptor beta chains from one sample, sequenced in a study of blood T cell repertoires in COVID-19. Repertoires were generated with immunoSEQ multiplex PCR, while TCRdb's copy carries only in-frame clones and drops some. The table includes around 250,000 clones, approximately 82% detected once. Sequenced input: peripheral blood. Every receptor here comes from a woman aged 18-29 years with acute or convalescent COVID-19.

This chain uses TRBV27 with TRBJ2-3, with TRBD2 matching 9 bases. The CDR3 consists of 14 residues. CDR1 MNHEY and CDR2 SMNVEV come from the germline V gene (reference sequence). J was trimmed by 6 bases and V by 3 bases; bases with no gene match: 4. The CDR3 coding sequence is TGTGCCAGCAGTTTCAGCGGGAGGTTTGATACGCAGTATTTT. Translation: CASSFSGRFDTQYF.

The CDR3 sequence is CASSSRLAEVPYEQYF. CDR3 DNA: TGTGCCAGCAGCTCCCGACTAGCGGAAGTGCCCTACGAGCAGTACTTC. The V call is TRBV7-9, the J call TRBJ2-7, with 9 bases fitting TRBD2. The CDR3 has 16 residues. CDR1 SEHNR and CDR2 FQNEAQ come from the germline V gene (reference sequence). With 4 bases clipped from V and 2 bases from J, the junction kept 9 bases outside the gene matches. Drawing the rest from reference TRBV7-9 and TRBJ2-7, the complete variable domain is DTGVSQNPRHKITKRGQNVTFRCDPISEHNRLYWYRQTLGQGPEFLTYFQNEAQLEKSRLLSDRFSAERPKGSFSTLEIQRTEQGDSAMYLCASSSRLAEVPYEQYFGPGTRLTVT.

The chain is built from TRBV1 and TRBJ2-1; no DNA check was done on the table's D call, TRBD2. TRBV1 constitutes a pseudogene. CDR3 length: 20 residues. The CDR3 coding sequence is TGCACCAGCAGCCAAAACGACTCAACCCCATCCCTACGCTCCTACAATGAGCAGTTCTTC. Encoded protein: CTSSQNDSTPSLRSYNEQFF.

The chain joins TRBV30 to TRBJ1-4, with TRBD1 matching over 9 bases. CDR3 length: 12 residues. V was clipped by 7 bases and J by 8 bases; unmatched bases: 5. Germline CDR1 and CDR2: GTSNPN and SVGIG (reference sequence). CDR3 residues: CAYDRGGEKLFF. The CDR3 region has the DNA TGTGCCTACGACAGGGGGGGAGAAAAACTGTTTTTT.

This clone was counted a few times. The V call is TRBV18, the J call TRBJ1-1; no reliable D call. This CDR3 spans 14 amino acids. Germline loops: CDR1 KGHSH, CDR2 LQKENI. The V end lost 0 bases, the J end lost 5 bases, and 10 bases lay between the germline ends. The DNA for the CDR3 is TGTGCCAGCTCACCACCGCGGGTTGGAACTGAAGCTTTCTTT. The encoded protein is CASSPPRVGTEAFF.

The V call is TRBV7-8, the J call TRBJ1-1; D might be TRBD1 (5 bases). CDR1 is SGHVS and CDR2 is FQNEAQ in the germline V gene. The CDR3 runs to 12 residues. V lost 5 bases, J lost 3 bases, and 7 bases lay in between. CDR3 DNA sequence: TGTGCCAGCAGCCGGGGCTACACTGAAGCTTTCTTT. Its translation: CASSRGYTEAFF.

V usage is TRBV7-2 and J usage is TRBJ1-6, with TRBD1 identical over 7 bases. This CDR3 spans 17 amino acids. Germline loops: CDR1 SGHTA, CDR2 FQGNSA. V trimming: 4 bases; J trimming: 0 bases; junction bases outside the gene matches: 6. The CDR3 loop reads CASSSPGQSSYNSPLHF. CDR3 sequence (DNA): TGTGCCAGCAGCTCCCCGGGACAGTCCTCCTATAATTCACCCCTCCACTTT.

The V and J genes are TRBV13 and TRBJ2-7; TRBD2 matches at 11 bases. This CDR3 comprises 18 residues. The junction had 10 bases not matched to a gene; V was cut back by 1 base and J by 2 bases. Germline V gene data show CDR1 as PRHDT and CDR2 as FYEKMQ (reference sequence). In DNA form, the CDR3 reads TGTGCCAGCAGCTTAGTCGGGCTAGCGGGAGGTCGGGCCTACGAGCAGTACTTC. Protein sequence: CASSLVGLAGGRAYEQYF.

A single count supports this clone. J is TRBJ2-1 and V is TRBV6-5; D is perhaps TRBD1 (5 bases). Germline V gene lookup returns CDR1 MNHEY and CDR2 SVGAGI. This CDR3 contains 14 residues. V lost 0 bases, J lost 5 bases, and 8 bases lay in between. The CDR3 loop reads CASSYSPDNNEQFF. CDR3 DNA: TGTGCCAGCAGTTACTCCCCGGACAACAATGAGCAGTTCTTC.

This sequence joins TRBV7-2 and TRBJ2-1; the match to TRBD2 covers 11 bases. The CDR3 has 16 amino acids. The J segment lost 9 bases and the V segment lost 0 bases, leaving 7 bases of the junction unmatched. Per the germline V gene, CDR1 is SGHTA and CDR2 is FQGNSA. The CDR3 region is CASSLATSGTHGEQFF. The CDR3 region has the DNA TGTGCCAGCAGCTTAGCGACTAGCGGGACCCATGGTGAGCAGTTCTTC.

The J gene is TRBJ1-1, the V gene TRBV3-1 (or the pseudogene TRBV3-2); 11 nucleotides line up with TRBD1. J gave up 5 bases and V 3 bases, and 2 bases lay outside the gene matches. The V gene's germline CDR1 is LGHDT and CDR2 YNNKEL (reference sequence). The CDR3 extends over 14 amino acids. As DNA, the CDR3 is TGTGCCAGCAGCCACGGGACAGGGGGGACTGAAGCTTTCTTT. Translating gives CASSHGTGGTEAFF.

This chain joins TRBV12-3 or TRBV12-4 and TRBJ2-7; D ambiguous. V lost 3 bases and J lost 3, with 6 bases in between. The CDR3 spans 12 residues. The CDR3 bases are TGTGCCAGCAGTTTTCGTAACTACGAGCAGTACTTC. As protein: CASSFRNYEQYF.

The rearrangement joins TRBV2 to TRBJ1-1, with D perhaps TRBD1 (5 bases). Trimming shortened V by 2 bases and J by 0 bases, and 16 bases separated the two germline ends. This CDR3 spans 17 amino acids. Germline CDR1 is SNHLY and CDR2 is FYNNEI. The chain's CDR3 is CASSEKKGSIMNTEAFF. CDR3 bases: TGTGCCAGCAGTGAAAAGAAGGGGTCGATCATGAACACTGAAGCTTTCTTT.

The chain has TRBV6-5 and TRBJ2-1; possibly TRBD2 for D (5 bases). The germline gives CDR1 MNHEY, CDR2 SVGAGI. The CDR3 covers 16 residues. V dropped 0 bases and J dropped 1 base, with 10 bases sitting between them. The CDR3 sequence is CASSYSFQRSYNEQFF. For the CDR3, the DNA is TGTGCCAGCAGTTACTCGTTCCAGCGGTCCTACAATGAGCAGTTCTTC.

V is TRBV7-9 and J is TRBJ1-4, with 7 bases that match TRBD1. V gave up 4 bases and J gave up 5 bases; unmatched junction bases: 4. CDR3 size: 14 residues. Germline CDR1 SEHNR, CDR2 FQNEAQ (reference sequence). CDR3 protein: CASSWDSSNEKLFF. CDR3 DNA: TGTGCCAGCAGCTGGGACAGCTCCAATGAAAAACTGTTTTTT. The complete variable domain, with remaining parts taken from reference TRBV7-9 and TRBJ1-4, reads DTGVSQNPRHKITKRGQNVTFRCDPISEHNRLYWYRQTLGQGPEFLTYFQNEAQLEKSRLLSDRFSAERPKGSFSTLEIQRTEQGDSAMYLCASSWDSSNEKLFFGSGTQLSVL.

This chain connects TRBV11-2 to TRBJ2-7; 8 bases fit TRBD1. CDR3 length: 17 residues. With 2 bases clipped from V and 3 bases from J, the junction kept 12 bases outside the gene matches. Germline V lookup: CDR1 SGHAT, CDR2 FQNNGV. The CDR3 sequence is CASSLTTRQGTIYEQYF. In DNA, the CDR3 is TGTGCCAGCAGCTTAACTACCCGACAGGGGACCATCTACGAGCAGTACTTC. Supplemented by reference TRBV11-2 and TRBJ2-7, the full variable domain reads EAGVAQSPRYKIIEKRQSVAFWCNPISGHATLYWYQQILGQGPKLLIQFQNNGVVDDSQLPKDRFSAERLKGVDSTLKIQPAKLEDSAVYLCASSLTTRQGTIYEQYFGPGTRLTVT.

In its sample, this clone was seen a few times. The gene calls are TRBV6-2 or TRBV6-3 and TRBJ2-2, with TRBD1 matching 7 bases. The CDR3 covers 16 residues. Germline V lookup: CDR1 MNHEY, CDR2 SVGEGT. Losses at the gene ends were 2 bases for V and 1 base for J; bases not matched to a gene: 4. The CDR3 here is CASSYGRDRNTGELFF. CDR3 DNA: TGTGCCAGCAGTTACGGTCGGGACAGGAACACCGGGGAGCTGTTTTTT.

This rearrangement joins TRBV2 to TRBJ2-5; TRBD2 matches at 9 bases. CDR1 SNHLY and CDR2 FYNNEI come from the germline V gene. The CDR3 contains 16 residues. The V segment lost 1 base and the J segment 6 bases; nucleotides outside the gene matches: 9. CDR3 protein: CASSEVEAGGPKTQYF. CDR3 nucleotide sequence: TGTGCCAGCAGTGAAGTAGAGGCGGGGGGGCCCAAGACCCAGTACTTC.

The chain employs TRBV6-5 and TRBJ1-6; 10 bases agree with TRBD1. V shed 8 bases and J 6 bases; nucleotides not matched to a gene: 4. The CDR3 runs 14 residues. The germline V gene encodes CDR1 MNHEY and CDR2 SVGAGI. As DNA, the CDR3 is TGTGCCAGCGGACGGACAGGGGGTAATTCACCCCTCCACTTT. Protein: CASGRTGGNSPLHF.

The chain combines TRBV3-1 (or the pseudogene TRBV3-2) with TRBJ1-2; 10 bases map to TRBD1. From germline, CDR1 is LGHDT and CDR2 YNNKEL (reference sequence). The J segment lost 4 bases and the V segment lost 4 bases, leaving 3 bases of the junction unmatched. The CDR3 has 14 amino acids. The CDR3 sequence: CASSLGQGIYGYTF. For the CDR3, the DNA is TGTGCCAGCAGCCTGGGACAGGGGATCTATGGCTACACCTTC.

The chain couples TRBV19 to TRBJ2-1; D is possibly TRBD2 (6 bases). The CDR3 spans 14 residues. The germline V and J ends were trimmed by 7 bases and 6 bases, with 16 bases remaining between them. Looked up from germline, CDR1 is LNHDA and CDR2 is SQIVND (reference sequence). CDR3 sequence (DNA): TGTGCCAGTATACCCTATGGGGGGAGCAATGAGCAGTTCTTC. Its translation: CASIPYGGSNEQFF.

This rearrangement joins TRBV7-2 to TRBJ2-1; 7 bases agree with TRBD2. The CDR3 consists of 16 residues. The junction had 10 bases not matched to a gene; V was cut back by 1 base and J by 7 bases. The germline gives CDR1 SGHTA, CDR2 FQGNSA. In DNA, the CDR3 is TGTGCCAGCAGCTTAGTTGCGGGAGTTTCGAGGAATGAGCAGTTCTTC. This sequence encodes CASSLVAGVSRNEQFF.

The V call is TRBV5-4, the J call TRBJ2-7; 11 bases are a match to TRBD2. V was pared by 2 bases and J by 3 bases, with 7 bases of the junction left unmatched. The germline CDR1 and CDR2 sequences are SGHNT and YYREEE (reference sequence). The CDR3 has 16 amino acids. As DNA, the CDR3 is TGTGCCAGCAGCTTTGGGGTCGGGACTAGCGGCTACGAGCAGTACTTC. Its translation is CASSFGVGTSGYEQYF.

The chain has TRBV5-5 and TRBJ2-5; TRBD2 aligns across 10 bases. This CDR3 has 15 amino acids. CDR1 SGHKS and CDR2 YYEKEE come from the germline V gene (reference sequence). After removal of 0 bases from V and 5 bases from J, the junction contained 4 bases not matched to a gene. The chain's CDR3 is CASSLVASGSETQYF. The CDR3 DNA is TGTGCCAGCAGCTTGGTCGCTAGCGGGAGTGAGACCCAGTACTTC.

V usage is TRBV10-2 and J usage is TRBJ2-5; TRBD2 matches 14 bases. Germline values: CDR1 WSHSY, CDR2 SAAADI. There are 15 residues in the CDR3. After removal of 5 bases from V and 6 bases from J, the junction contained 5 bases not matched to a gene. The CDR3: CASSRLAGGGKTQYF. The CDR3 region has the DNA TGCGCCAGCAGTCGACTAGCGGGAGGGGGCAAGACCCAGTACTTC.

V is TRBV6-5 and J is TRBJ2-2, with 14 bases that match TRBD2. CDR1 and CDR2 (germline): MNHEY, SVGAGI. V dropped 4 bases and J dropped 7; count of bases not matched to a gene: 2. CDR3 length: 15 amino acids. The CDR3 sequence is CASSSGTSGGGELFF. The CDR3 region has the DNA TGTGCCAGCAGTTCCGGGACTAGCGGGGGCGGGGAGCTGTTTTTT.

The chain carries TRBV15 and TRBJ2-7; tentative D call: TRBD1 (8 bases). Germline values: CDR1 LNHNV, CDR2 YYDKDF (reference sequence). The ends were cut back, 5 bases at V and 3 bases at J, with 14 bases in the middle. This CDR3 comprises 14 residues. For the CDR3, the DNA is TGTGCCACCAGCGGAACAGGGGGGGTCTACGAGCAGTACTTC. Protein product: CATSGTGGVYEQYF.

V is TRBV27 and J is TRBJ1-1, with 11 bases fitting TRBD1. This CDR3 is built from 19 residues. The germline CDR1 and CDR2 sequences are MNHEY and SMNVEV (reference sequence). The J segment lost 1 base and the V segment lost 2 bases, leaving 12 bases of the junction unmatched. CDR3 bases: TGTGCCAGCAGTTTAAACCCCTGGGGGGGGACAGGGGGGAACACTGAAGCTTTCTTT. Protein sequence: CASSLNPWGGTGGNTEAFF.

This chain joins TRBV12-3 or TRBV12-4 and TRBJ2-3; D is unclear. The V and J ends lost 5 bases and 5 bases respectively, with 8 bases between them. CDR3 length: 12 residues. This CDR3 reads CASSPQRDTQYF. Here the CDR3 DNA reads TGTGCCAGCAGTCCTCAGCGAGATACGCAGTATTTT.

In its sample, this clone was seen once. The J gene is TRBJ2-7, the V gene TRBV19, with 12 bases fitting TRBD2. The CDR3 is 15 amino acids. With 4 bases clipped from V and 4 bases from J, the junction kept 5 bases outside the gene matches. Germline values: CDR1 LNHDA, CDR2 SQIVND (reference sequence). The CDR3 reads CASSSGLAGRYEQYF. The CDR3 bases are TGTGCCAGTAGTAGCGGACTAGCGGGACGGTACGAGCAGTACTTC.

The rearrangement joins TRBV5-5 to TRBJ1-4; D remains ambiguous. This CDR3 is 12 amino acids long. V dropped 9 bases and J dropped 5 bases, with 11 bases sitting between them. CDR1 is SGHKS, CDR2 YYEKEE, per germline (reference sequence). The CDR3 loop reads CATQKLNEKLFF. CDR3 sequence (DNA): TGTGCCACCCAAAAACTCAATGAAAAACTGTTTTTT.

The chain combines TRBV2 with TRBJ2-1, with 8 nucleotides matching TRBD1. V was clipped by 6 bases and J by 7 bases; unmatched bases: 11. There are 15 residues in the CDR3. Germline V CDR1 and CDR2: SNHLY, FYNNEI. CDR3 sequence (DNA): TGTGCCAGCAGGCCCCGGGACAGGTCATGGAATGAGCAGTTCTTC. Translation gives CASRPRDRSWNEQFF.